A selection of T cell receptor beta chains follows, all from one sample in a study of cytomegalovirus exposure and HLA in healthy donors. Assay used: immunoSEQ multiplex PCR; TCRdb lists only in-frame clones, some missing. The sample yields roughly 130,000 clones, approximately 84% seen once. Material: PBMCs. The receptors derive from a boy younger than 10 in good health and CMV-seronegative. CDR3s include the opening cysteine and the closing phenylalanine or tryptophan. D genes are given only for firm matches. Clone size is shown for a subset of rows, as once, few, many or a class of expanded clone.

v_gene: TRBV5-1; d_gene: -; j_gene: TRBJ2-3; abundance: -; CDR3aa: CASTESAGGTDTQYF
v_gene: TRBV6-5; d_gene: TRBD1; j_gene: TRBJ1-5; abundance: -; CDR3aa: CASSHGTGENQPQHF
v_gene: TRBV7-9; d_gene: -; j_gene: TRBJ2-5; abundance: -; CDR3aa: CASSLGLEKETQYF
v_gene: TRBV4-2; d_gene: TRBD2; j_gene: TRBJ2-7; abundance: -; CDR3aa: CASSLQTSGGRYEQYF
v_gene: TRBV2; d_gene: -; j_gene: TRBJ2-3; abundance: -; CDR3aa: CASSEEFTDTQYF
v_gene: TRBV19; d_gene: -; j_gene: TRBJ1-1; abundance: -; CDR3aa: CASSMSNTAWTEAFF
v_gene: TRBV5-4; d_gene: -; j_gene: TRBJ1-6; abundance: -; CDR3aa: CASSTAGGPQSPLHF
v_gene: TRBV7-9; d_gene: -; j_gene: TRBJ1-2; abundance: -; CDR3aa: CASSLLNRALPSGYTF
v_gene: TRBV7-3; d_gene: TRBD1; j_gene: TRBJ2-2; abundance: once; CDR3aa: CASSDRGNTGELFF
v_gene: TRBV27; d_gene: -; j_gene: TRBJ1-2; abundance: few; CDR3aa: CASSPGEGRRGYTF
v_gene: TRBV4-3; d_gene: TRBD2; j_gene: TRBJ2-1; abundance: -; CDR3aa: CASSQGLAGNEQFF
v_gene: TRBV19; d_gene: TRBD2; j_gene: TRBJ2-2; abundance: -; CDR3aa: CAMSSVAGAGELFF
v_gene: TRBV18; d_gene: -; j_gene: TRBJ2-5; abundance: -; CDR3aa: CASSQLRSSASHQETQYF
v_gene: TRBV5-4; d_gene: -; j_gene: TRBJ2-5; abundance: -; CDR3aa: CASSKNQGETQYF
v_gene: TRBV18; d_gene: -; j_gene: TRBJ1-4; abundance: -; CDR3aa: CASSENRRNEKLFF
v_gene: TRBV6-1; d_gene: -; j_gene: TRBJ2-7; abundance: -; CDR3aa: CASSEAPGMGEQYF
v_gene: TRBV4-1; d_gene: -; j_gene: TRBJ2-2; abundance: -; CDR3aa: CASSPGGFDTGELFF
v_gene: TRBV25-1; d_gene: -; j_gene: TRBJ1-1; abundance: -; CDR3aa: CASSGGKTGNTEAFF
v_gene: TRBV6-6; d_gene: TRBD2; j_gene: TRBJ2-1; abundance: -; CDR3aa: CASSGLAGESYNEQFF
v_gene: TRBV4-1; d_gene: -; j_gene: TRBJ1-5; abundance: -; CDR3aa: CASSQDGLNQPQHF
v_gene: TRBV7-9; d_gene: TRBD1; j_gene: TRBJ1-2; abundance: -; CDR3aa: CASSLRRTGTGGYGYTF
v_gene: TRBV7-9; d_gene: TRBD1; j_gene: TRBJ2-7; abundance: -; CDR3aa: CASSSWDRGYVFYEQYF
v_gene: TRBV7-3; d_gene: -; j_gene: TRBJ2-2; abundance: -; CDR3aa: CASSPVETGELFF
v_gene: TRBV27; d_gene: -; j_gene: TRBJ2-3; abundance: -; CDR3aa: CASSGLKRLYQEGWYF
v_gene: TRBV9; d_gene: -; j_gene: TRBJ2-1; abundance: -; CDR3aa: CASSVGGSYNEQFF
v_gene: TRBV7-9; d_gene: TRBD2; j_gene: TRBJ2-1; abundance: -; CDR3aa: CASSLSSGGFNEQFF
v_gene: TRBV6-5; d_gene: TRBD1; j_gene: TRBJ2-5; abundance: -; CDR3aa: CASSSRDRQETQYF
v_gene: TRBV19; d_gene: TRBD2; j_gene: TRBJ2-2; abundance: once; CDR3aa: CASSIPRREGVAGELFF
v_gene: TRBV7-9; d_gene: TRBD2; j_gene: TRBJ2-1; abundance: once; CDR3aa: CASSPSGSSYNEQFF
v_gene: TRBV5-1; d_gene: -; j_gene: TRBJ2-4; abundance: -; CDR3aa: CASSLGRGKRNIQYF
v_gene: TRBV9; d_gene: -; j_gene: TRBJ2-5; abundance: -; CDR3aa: CASSVGGGGGETQYF
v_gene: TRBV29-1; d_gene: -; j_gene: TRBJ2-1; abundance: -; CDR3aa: CSVPGDWGEQFF
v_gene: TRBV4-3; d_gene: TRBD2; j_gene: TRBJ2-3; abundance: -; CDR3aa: CASSQDPGGPDTQYF
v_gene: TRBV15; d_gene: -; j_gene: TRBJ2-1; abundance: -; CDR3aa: CATSRLPSDSYNEQFF
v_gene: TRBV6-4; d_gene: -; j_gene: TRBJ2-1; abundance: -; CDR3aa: CASSEAQGGNEQFF
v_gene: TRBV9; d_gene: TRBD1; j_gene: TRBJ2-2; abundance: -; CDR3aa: CASSPPRDRAGGELFF
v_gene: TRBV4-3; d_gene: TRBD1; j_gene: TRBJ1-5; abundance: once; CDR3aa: CASSLRQGAQPQHF
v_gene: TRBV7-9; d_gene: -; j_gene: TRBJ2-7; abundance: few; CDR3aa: CASSSYYSGQSEEQYF
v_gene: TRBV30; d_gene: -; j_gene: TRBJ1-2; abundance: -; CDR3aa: CAWILGGLGYTF
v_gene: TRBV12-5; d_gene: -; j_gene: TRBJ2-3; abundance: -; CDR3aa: CASGFGKGTDTQYF
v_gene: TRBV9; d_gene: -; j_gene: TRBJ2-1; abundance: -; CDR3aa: CASSVGGQLLGNEQFF
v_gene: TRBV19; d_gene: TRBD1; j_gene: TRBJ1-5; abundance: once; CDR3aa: CASSSWGQGAHQPQHF
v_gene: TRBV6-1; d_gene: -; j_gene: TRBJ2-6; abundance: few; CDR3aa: CASSERGRALSGANVLTF
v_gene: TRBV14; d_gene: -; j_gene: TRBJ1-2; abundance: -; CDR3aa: CASSQVNSLANYGYTF
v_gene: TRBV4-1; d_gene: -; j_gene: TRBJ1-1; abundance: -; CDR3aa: CASSQRETLTNMNTEAFF
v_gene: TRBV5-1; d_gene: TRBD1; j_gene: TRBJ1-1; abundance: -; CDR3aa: CASSWRGTGGTRTEAFF
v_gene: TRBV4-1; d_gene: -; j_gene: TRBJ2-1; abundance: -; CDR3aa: CASSQEESEQFF
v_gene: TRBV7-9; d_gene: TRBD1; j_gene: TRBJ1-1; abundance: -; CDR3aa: CASSPTGGLTSNTEAFF